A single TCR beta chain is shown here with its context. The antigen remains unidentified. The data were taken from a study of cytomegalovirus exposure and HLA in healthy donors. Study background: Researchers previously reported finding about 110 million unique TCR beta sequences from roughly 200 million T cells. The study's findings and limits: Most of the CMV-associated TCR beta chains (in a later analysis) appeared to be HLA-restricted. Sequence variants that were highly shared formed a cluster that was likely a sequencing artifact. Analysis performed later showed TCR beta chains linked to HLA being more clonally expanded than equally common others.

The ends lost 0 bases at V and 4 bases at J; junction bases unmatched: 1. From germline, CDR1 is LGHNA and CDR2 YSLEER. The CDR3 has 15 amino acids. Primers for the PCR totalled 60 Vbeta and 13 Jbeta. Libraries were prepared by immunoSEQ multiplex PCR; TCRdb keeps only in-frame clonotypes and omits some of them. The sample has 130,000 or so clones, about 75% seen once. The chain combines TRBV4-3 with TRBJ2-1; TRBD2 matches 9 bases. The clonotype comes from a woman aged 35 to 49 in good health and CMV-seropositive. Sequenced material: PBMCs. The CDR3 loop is CASSQETSGYNEQFF. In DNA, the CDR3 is TGCGCCAGCAGCCAAGAAACTAGCGGGTACAATGAGCAGTTCTTC.